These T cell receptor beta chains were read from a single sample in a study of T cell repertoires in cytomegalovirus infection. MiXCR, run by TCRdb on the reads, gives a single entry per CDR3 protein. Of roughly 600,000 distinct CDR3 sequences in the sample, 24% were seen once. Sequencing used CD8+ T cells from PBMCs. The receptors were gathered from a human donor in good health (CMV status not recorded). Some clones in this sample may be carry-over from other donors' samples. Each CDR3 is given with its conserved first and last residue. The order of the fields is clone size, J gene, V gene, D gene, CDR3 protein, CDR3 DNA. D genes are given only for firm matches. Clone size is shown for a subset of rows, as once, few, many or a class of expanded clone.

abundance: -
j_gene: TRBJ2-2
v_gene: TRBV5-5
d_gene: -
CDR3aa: CASSLRPLYTGELFF
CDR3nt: TGTGCCAGCAGCTTGCGCCCACTTTACACCGGGGAGCTGTTTTTT

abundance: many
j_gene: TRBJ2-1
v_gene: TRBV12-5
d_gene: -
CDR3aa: CASGLAQYSYNEQFF
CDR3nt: TGTGCTAGTGGTTTGGCCCAGTACTCCTACAATGAGCAGTTCTTC

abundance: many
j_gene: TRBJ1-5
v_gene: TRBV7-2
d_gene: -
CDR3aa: CASSLLGPGAQPQHF
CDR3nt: TGTGCCAGCAGCTTACTTGGGCCCGGGGCCCAGCCCCAGCATTTT

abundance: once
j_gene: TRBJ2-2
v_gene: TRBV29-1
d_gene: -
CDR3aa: CSVEGKDKNTGELFF
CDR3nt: TGCAGCGTTGAAGGAAAGGACAAGAACACCGGGGAGCTGTTTTTT

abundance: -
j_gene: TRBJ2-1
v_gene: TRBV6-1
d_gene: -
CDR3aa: CVSSVRGGYYNEQFF
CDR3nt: TGTGTCAGCAGTGTGCGCGGGGGCTACTACAATGAGCAGTTCTTC

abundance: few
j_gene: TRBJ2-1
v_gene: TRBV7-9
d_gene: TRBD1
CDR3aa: CASSAGQVPDNEQFF
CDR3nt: TGTGCCAGCAGTGCCGGACAGGTTCCTGACAATGAGCAGTTCTTC

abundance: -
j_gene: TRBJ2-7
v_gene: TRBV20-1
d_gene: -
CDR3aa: CSANSGASYEQYF
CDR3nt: TGCAGTGCTAACTCCGGGGCTTCCTACGAGCAGTACTTC

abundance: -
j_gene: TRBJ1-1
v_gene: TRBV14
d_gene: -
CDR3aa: CVSSQVGTEAFF
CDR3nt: TGTGTCAGCAGCCAAGTTGGAACTGAAGCTTTCTTT

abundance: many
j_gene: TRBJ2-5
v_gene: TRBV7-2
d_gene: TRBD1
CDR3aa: CASSLALPGQPYQETQYF
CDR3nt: TGTGCCAGCAGCTTAGCGCTGCCGGGACAGCCGTACCAAGAGACCCAGTACTTC

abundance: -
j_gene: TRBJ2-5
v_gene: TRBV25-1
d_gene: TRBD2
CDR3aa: CASSEPRRGETQYF
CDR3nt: TGTGCCAGCAGTGAACCCAGGCGGGGGGAGACCCAGTACTTC

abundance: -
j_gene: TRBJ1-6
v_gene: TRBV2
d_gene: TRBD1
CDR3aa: CASPGGRNSPLHF
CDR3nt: TGTGCCAGCCCAGGGGGACGTAATTCACCCCTCCACTTT

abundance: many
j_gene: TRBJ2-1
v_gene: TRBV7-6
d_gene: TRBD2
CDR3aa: CASSAAGGPYNEQFF
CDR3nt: TGTGCCAGCAGCGCAGCGGGGGGGCCTTACAATGAGCAGTTCTTC

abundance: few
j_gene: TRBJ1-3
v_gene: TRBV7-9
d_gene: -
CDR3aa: CASSFPQSSSGNTIYF
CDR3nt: TGTGCCAGCAGCTTCCCCCAGTCGAGCTCTGGAAACACCATATATTTT

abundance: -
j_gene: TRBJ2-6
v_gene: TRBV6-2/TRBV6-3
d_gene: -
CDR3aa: CASSKHRAGANVLTF
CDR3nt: TGTGCCAGCAGTAAACACAGGGCCGGGGCCAACGTCCTGACTTTC

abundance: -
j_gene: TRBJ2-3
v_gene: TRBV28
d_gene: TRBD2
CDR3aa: CASSLREEDTQYF
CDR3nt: TGTGCCAGCAGTTTACGGGAGGAGGATACGCAGTATTTT

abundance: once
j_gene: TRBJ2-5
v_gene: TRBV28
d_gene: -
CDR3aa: CASRLRRETQYF
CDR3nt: TGTGCCAGCAGGTTACGGCGGGAGACCCAGTACTTC

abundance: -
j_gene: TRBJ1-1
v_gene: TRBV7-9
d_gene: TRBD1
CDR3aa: CASSLQTGEDTEAFF
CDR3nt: TGTGCCAGCAGCTTACAGACAGGGGAGGACACTGAAGCTTTCTTT

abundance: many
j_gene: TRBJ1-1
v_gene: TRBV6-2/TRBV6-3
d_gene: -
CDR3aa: CASSLSSTNTEAFF
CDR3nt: TGTGCCAGCAGTTTAAGTTCGACGAACACTGAAGCTTTCTTT

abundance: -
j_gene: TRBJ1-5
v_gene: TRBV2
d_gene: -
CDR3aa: CASGGGPQHF
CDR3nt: TGTGCCAGCGGGGGCGGGCCCCAGCATTTT

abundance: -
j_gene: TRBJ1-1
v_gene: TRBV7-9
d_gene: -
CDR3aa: CASRAGGTEAFF
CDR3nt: TGTGCCAGCAGGGCCGGGGGGACTGAAGCTTTCTTT

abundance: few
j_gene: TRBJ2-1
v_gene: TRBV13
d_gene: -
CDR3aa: CASSRGAGTGNEQFF
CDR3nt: TGTGCCAGCAGCAGAGGGGCAGGGACTGGCAATGAGCAGTTCTTC

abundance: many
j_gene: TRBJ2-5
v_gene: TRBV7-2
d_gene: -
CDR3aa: CASSWVGFQETQYF
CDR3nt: TGTGCCAGCAGCTGGGTTGGGTTCCAAGAGACCCAGTACTTC

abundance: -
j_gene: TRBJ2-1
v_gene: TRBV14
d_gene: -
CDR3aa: CASSHPGHSYNEQFF
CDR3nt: TGTGCCAGCAGCCATCCGGGACACTCCTACAATGAGCAGTTCTTC

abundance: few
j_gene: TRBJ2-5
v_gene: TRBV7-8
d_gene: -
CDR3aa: CASSHRPQETQYF
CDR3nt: TGTGCCAGCAGCCACAGGCCTCAAGAGACCCAGTACTTC

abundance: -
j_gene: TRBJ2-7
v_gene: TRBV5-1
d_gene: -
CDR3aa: CASSWMNTNYEQYF
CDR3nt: TGTGCCAGCAGCTGGATGAACACCAACTACGAGCAGTACTTC

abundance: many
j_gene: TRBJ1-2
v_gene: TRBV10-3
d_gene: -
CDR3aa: CAISETPEKGHGYTF
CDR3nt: TGTGCCATCAGTGAGACACCTGAAAAGGGCCATGGCTACACCTTC

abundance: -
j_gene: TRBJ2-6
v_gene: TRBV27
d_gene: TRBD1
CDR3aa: CASSFFTPGTGSPGANVLTF
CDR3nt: TGTGCCAGCAGTTTTTTTACACCCGGGACAGGGTCTCCTGGGGCCAACGTCCTGACTTTC

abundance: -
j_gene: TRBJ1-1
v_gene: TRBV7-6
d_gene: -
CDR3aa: CASSPNRYEAFF
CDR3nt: TGTGCCAGCAGCCCCAACCGGTATGAAGCTTTCTTT